This TCR beta chain was found in a study of T cells in Graves' hyperthyroidism and ophthalmopathy. The CDR3 extends over 13 amino acids. The V gene's germline CDR1 is SGHTA and CDR2 FQGNSA. Trimming cost V 3 bases and J 5 bases, with 9 bases left between them. A roughly 9.3 ml volume of fresh peripheral blood provided the PBMCs. Findings of the study overall: Ophthalmopathy was model-predicted a median approximately 6.4 months pre-onset.

Turning to this clonotype: What it binds is unknown.

From RNA transcripts, TCR beta CDR3 regions were amplified. TCR CDR3 underwent first-round RT-PCR with the HTBI primer set. MiXCR, applied by TCRdb to the multiplex PCR reads, yields one record per CDR3 protein. The sample has around 300,000 distinct CDR3 sequences, around 14% seen once. The chain is built from TRBV7-2 and TRBJ2-3; tentative D call: TRBD2 (6 bases). The sequence was collected from a woman in her twenties or thirties with Graves' hyperthyroidism. The specimen sequenced was blood. The chain's CDR3 is CASSFQAGDTQYF. The CDR3 DNA follows: TGTGCCAGCAGCTTTCAAGCGGGAGATACGCAGTATTTT.